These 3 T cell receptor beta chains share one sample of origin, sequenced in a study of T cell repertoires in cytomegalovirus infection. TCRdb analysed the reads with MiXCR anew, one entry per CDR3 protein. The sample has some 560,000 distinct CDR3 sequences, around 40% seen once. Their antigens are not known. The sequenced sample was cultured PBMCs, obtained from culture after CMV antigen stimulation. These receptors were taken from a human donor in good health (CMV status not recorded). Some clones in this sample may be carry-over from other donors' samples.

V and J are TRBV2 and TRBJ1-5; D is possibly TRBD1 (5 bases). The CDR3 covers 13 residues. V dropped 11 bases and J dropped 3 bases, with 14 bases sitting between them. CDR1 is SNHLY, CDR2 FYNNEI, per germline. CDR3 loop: CASKGQINQPQHF. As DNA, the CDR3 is TGTGCCTCCAAGGGGCAGATCAATCAGCCCCAGCATTTT.

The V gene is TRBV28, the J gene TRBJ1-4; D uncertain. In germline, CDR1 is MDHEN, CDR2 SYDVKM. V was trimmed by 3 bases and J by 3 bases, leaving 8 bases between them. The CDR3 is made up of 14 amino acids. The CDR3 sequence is CASSFSGSNEKLFF. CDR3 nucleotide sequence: TGTGCCAGCAGTTTTTCCGGGTCTAATGAAAAACTGTTTTTT.

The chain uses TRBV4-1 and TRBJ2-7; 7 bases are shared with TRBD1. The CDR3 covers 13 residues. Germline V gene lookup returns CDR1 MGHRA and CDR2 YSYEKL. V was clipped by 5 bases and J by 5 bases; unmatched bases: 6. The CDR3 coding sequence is TGCGCCAGCAGCGTCGAGGACAGGAACGAGCAGTACTTC. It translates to CASSVEDRNEQYF.